Below, 11 T cell receptor beta chains from the same sample are listed, as sequenced in a study of blood T cell repertoires in COVID-19. Libraries were prepared by immunoSEQ multiplex PCR; TCRdb keeps only in-frame clonotypes and omits some of them. This table has 300,000 to 350,000 clones, roughly 85% appearing once. The sample taken for sequencing was PBMCs or T cells enriched from blood (not recorded which). The receptors shown here come from a man younger than 45 who had recovered from COVID-19.

This clone was observed a handful of times. The chain couples TRBV7-8 to TRBJ1-1; TRBD1 is a possible D gene (5 bases). Deletions cut 2 bases from V and 3 bases from J, with 25 bases between. The CDR3 covers 19 residues. The V gene's germline CDR1 is SGHVS and CDR2 FQNEAQ. The CDR3 sequence is CASSLFSRAGRKGDTEAFF. The CDR3 DNA is TGTGCCAGCAGCTTATTTAGTAGGGCAGGGCGGAAAGGAGACACTGAAGCTTTCTTT.

Note on this clone: Distinct nucleotide sequences in the sample also encode this CDR3. For the CDR3, the DNA is TGTGCCAGCAGTGAATTAAGGGGGCCTCACGGCTACACCTTC. It codes for CASSELRGPHGYTF. V is TRBV2 and J is TRBJ1-2, with 7 bases lining up with TRBD1. CDR1 SNHLY and CDR2 FYNNEI come from the germline V gene. The CDR3 covers 14 residues. The trim removed 2 bases at V and 8 bases at J, leaving 8 bases unmatched.

The chain joins TRBV5-1 to TRBJ1-2, with 9 bases lining up with TRBD1. V shed 4 bases, J shed 8 bases, and the junction held 9 bases outside the gene matches. Germline-derived CDR1 and CDR2 are SGHRS and YFSETQ. The CDR3 extends over 14 amino acids. CDR3 amino acids: CASSPRDRVGGYTF. CDR3 in DNA: TGCGCCAGCAGCCCGAGGGACAGGGTAGGAGGCTACACCTTC.

The chain is built from TRBV19 and TRBJ1-5; TRBD1 matches at 9 bases. Per the germline V gene, CDR1 is LNHDA and CDR2 is SQIVND (reference sequence). The CDR3 extends over 16 amino acids. Trimming at V came to 5 bases and at J to 4 bases, leaving 9 bases not matched to a gene. The CDR3 here is CASSRPGTGLNQPQHF. CDR3 bases: TGTGCCAGTAGTCGTCCCGGGACAGGGCTTAATCAGCCCCAGCATTTT.

The V call is TRBV4-2, the J call TRBJ1-4; 7 positions agree with TRBD1. The CDR3 totals 13 residues. Germline trimming cut 3 bases from V and 11 bases from J; bases unmatched to any gene: 6. Germline assignment: CDR1 LGHNA and CDR2 YNFKEQ. The CDR3 here is CASSQDTGQKLFF. DNA of the CDR3: TGTGCCAGCAGCCAGGACACGGGACAGAAACTGTTTTTT.

This clone was seen more than once but under ten times. This chain joins TRBV6-1 and TRBJ2-6; no definite D call. The CDR3 loop spans 15 amino acids. The ends were cut back, 3 bases at V and 4 bases at J, with 10 bases in the middle. Germline loops: CDR1 MNHNS, CDR2 SASEGT. CDR3 in amino acids: CASSEVAEGANVLTF. CDR3 bases: TGTGCCAGCAGTGAGGTGGCGGAAGGGGCCAACGTCCTGACTTTC.

V gene TRBV19 combines with J gene TRBJ1-5; no clear D gene. Germline assignment: CDR1 LNHDA and CDR2 SQIVND (reference sequence). V lost 6 bases and J lost 6, with 15 bases in between. The CDR3 is 14 amino acids. CDR3 bases: TGTGCCAGTAGCTCCCTGCGGGGAATTCAGCCCCAGCATTTT. Protein sequence: CASSSLRGIQPQHF. Complete variable domain (other parts from reference TRBV19 and TRBJ1-5): DGGITQSPKYLFRKEGQNVTLSCEQNLNHDAMYWYRQDPGQGLRLIYYSQIVNDFQKGDIAEGYSVSREKKESFPLTVTSAQKNPTAFYLCASSSLRGIQPQHFGDGTRLSIL.

The chain combines TRBV18 with TRBJ1-1; D is undetermined. The ends were cut back, 4 bases at V and 4 bases at J, with 13 bases in the middle. This CDR3 has 14 residues. Germline assignment: CDR1 KGHSH and CDR2 LQKENI. CDR3 coding DNA: TGTGCCAGCTCACGAACCGGCGGGGTCACTGAAGCTTTCTTT. Translated: CASSRTGGVTEAFF.

This chain uses TRBV5-1 with TRBJ2-5, with 8 bases identical to TRBD1. Losses at the gene ends were 0 bases for V and 5 bases for J; bases not matched to a gene: 9. Germline values: CDR1 SGHRS, CDR2 YFSETQ. The CDR3 is 16 residues long. CDR3 protein: CASSLASVRGPETQYF. CDR3 DNA sequence: TGCGCCAGCAGCTTGGCCTCCGTCAGGGGGCCCGAGACCCAGTACTTC. The variable domain in full, completed from reference TRBV5-1 and TRBJ2-5, reads KAGVTQTPRYLIKTRGQQVTLSCSPISGHRSVSWYQQTPGQGLQFLFEYFSETQRNKGNFPGRFSGRQFSNSRSEMNVSTLELGDSALYLCASSLASVRGPETQYFGPGTRLLVL.

This chain links TRBV30 with TRBJ1-6; D ambiguous. This CDR3 spans 15 amino acids. V dropped 0 bases and J dropped 7 bases, with 13 bases sitting between them. Germline loops: CDR1 GTSNPN, CDR2 SVGIG (reference sequence). CDR3 bases: TGTGCCTGGAGTGTACTGAGTTCGAGCAATTCACCCCTCCACTTT. This codes for CAWSVLSSSNSPLHF. The full variable domain, completed using reference TRBV30 and TRBJ1-6, is SQTIHQWPATLVQPVGSPLSLECTVEGTSNPNLYWYRQAAGRGLQLLFYSVGIGQISSEVPQNLSASRPQDRQFILSSKKLLLSDSGFYLCAWSVLSSSNSPLHFGNGTRLTVT.

The rearrangement joins TRBV4-2 to TRBJ2-2; 8 bases fit TRBD2. CDR1 is LGHNA, CDR2 YNFKEQ, per germline. The CDR3 runs to 19 residues. J lost 6 bases, V lost 5 bases, and 20 bases had no gene match. Here the CDR3 DNA reads TGTGCCAGCAGCGGCCCTCCGGGACTAGTCGGGGCAAGGGCCGGGGAGCTGTTTTTT. Its protein product is CASSGPPGLVGARAGELFF.